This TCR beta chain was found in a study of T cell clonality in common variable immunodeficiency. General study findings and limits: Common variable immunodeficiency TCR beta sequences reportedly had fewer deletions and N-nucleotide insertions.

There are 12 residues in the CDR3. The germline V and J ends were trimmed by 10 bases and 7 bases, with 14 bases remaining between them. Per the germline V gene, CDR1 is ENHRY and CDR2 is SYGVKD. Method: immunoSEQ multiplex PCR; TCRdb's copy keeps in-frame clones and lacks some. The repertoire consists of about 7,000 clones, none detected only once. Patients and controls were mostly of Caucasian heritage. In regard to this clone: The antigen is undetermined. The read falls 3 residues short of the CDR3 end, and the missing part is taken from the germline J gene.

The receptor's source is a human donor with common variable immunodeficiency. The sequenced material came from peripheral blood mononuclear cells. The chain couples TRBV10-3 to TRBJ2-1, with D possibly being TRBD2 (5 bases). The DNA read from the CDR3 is TGTGCCACCGCTTGGACTCAAAATGAG. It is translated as CATAWTQNE. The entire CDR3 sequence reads CATAWTQNEQFF.